This TCR beta chain is from a study of CD8 T cells in ankylosing spondylitis. Overall study findings and caveats: Peripheral blood samples showed relatively rare disease-linked clones, and these clones were CD8+. From matched ankylosing spondylitis synovial fluid, disease-linked clones were reportedly recovered at significantly enriched levels. A motif of 7 to 9 highly homologous TCR beta variants was seen as apparently characteristic of ankylosing spondylitis blood.

Construction of TCR beta libraries was performed using quantitative 5'-RACE with molecular barcodes. TCRdb analysed the 5' RACE reads with MiXCR anew, one entry per CDR3 protein. The profile covers more than 400,000 distinct CDR3 sequences, with roughly 5% appearing a single time and under 4.5% taken by the ten largest. CDR1 and CDR2 (germline): DFQATT, SNEGSKA (reference sequence). The CDR3 loop spans 13 amino acids. With 6 bases removed from V and 7 bases from J, the gap between germline ends came to 13 bases. Remarks on this clonotype: The antigen is not known.

The TCR originated in a male donor with ankylosing spondylitis. Sequencing used blood, either unsorted or a sorted T cell fraction (not recorded which). The gene calls are TRBV20-1 and TRBJ1-6; no firm D call. CDR3 region: CSAWAFLNSPLHF. DNA of the CDR3: TGCAGTGCCTGGGCCTTTTTGAATTCACCCCTCCACTTT.